This is a list of T cell receptor beta chains from one sample in a study of shared T cell receptors in the human thymus. Assay used: immunoSEQ multiplex PCR; TCRdb lists only in-frame clones, some missing. The profile covers hundreds of thousands of clones, with 87% appearing a single time and about 0.0094% taken by the ten largest. A further study also used this sample, focusing on human thymus T cells.

What was sequenced was thymocytes. The receptors were sampled from a boy less than two years old with a congenital heart defect. Both conserved end residues are part of each CDR3. A D gene is named only where the DNA matches it firmly. The size field is filled for only some rows; it gives once, few, many or a size class.

v_call	j_call	clone_size	d_call	cdr3_nt	cdr3_aa
TRBV4-3	TRBJ2-7	-	TRBD1	TGCGCCAGCAGCGCAAGCCCAGAAGACAGGGGGGGGGACTACGAGCAGTACTTC	CASSASPEDRGGDYEQYF
TRBV6-1	TRBJ2-5	-	TRBD1	TGTGCCAGCGGTCCGGGACAGGGGGTTCAGGAGACCCAGTACTTC	CASGPGQGVQETQYF
TRBV12-5	TRBJ2-7	-	-	TGTGCTAGTGAGAAGAGCTCCTACGAGCAGTACTTC	CASEKSSYEQYF
TRBV4-3	TRBJ1-2	-	-	TGCGCCAGCAGCCAGGACACTCCGCCGAGAGGCTACACCTTC	CASSQDTPPRGYTF
TRBV7-2	TRBJ1-2	-	TRBD1	TGTGCCACGAAGTTCAGGGGGCACGGGTATGGCTACACCTTC	CATKFRGHGYGYTF
TRBV5-4	TRBJ2-3	-	-	TGTGCCAGCAGCCCACTACAGGGTACAGATACGCAGTATTTT	CASSPLQGTDTQYF
TRBV7-2	TRBJ2-1	-	TRBD2	TGTGCCAGCAGCTTACGGGAGGCGGGATGGTACCACAATGAGCAGTTCTTC	CASSLREAGWYHNEQFF
TRBV5-8	TRBJ2-1	-	-	TGTGCCAGCACCCCGACTCGCTACAATGAGCAGTTCTTC	CASTPTRYNEQFF
TRBV4-1	TRBJ1-2	-	-	TGCGCCAGCAGCCCGAATGAGGGTAGGCTATTTGATGGCTACACCTTC	CASSPNEGRLFDGYTF
TRBV5-6	TRBJ1-5	-	TRBD1	TGTGCCAGCAGCTCGACCCACAGGGGGGATCAGCCCCAGCATTTT	CASSSTHRGDQPQHF
TRBV14	TRBJ1-3	few	-	TGTGCCAGCAGCCAAGAGACGGCCAGGGGATATAGAAACACCATATATTTT	CASSQETARGYRNTIYF
TRBV4-3	TRBJ2-1	-	TRBD1	TGCGCCAGCAGCTCCGTTATCACAGGGGTTTACAATGAGCAGTTCTTC	CASSSVITGVYNEQFF
TRBV10-3	TRBJ1-6	once	TRBD1	TGTGCCATCAGTGAGTCGAACCTCTTCGGGACAGGGCTAGATTCACCCCTCCACTTT	CAISESNLFGTGLDSPLHF
TRBV11-2	TRBJ1-5	-	TRBD1	TGTGCCAGCAGCTTAAGTTTAGGGACAGGGGGTCGCAATCAGCCCCAGCATTTT	CASSLSLGTGGRNQPQHF
TRBV28	TRBJ2-5	-	-	TGTGCCAGCAGTTTATCTCCCGGAGGTATATCAAAAGAGACCCAGTACTTC	CASSLSPGGISKETQYF
TRBV11-2	TRBJ1-6	-	-	TGTGCCAGCAGCAGAACAGTGAGCTCCTATAATTCACCCCTCCACTTT	CASSRTVSSYNSPLHF
TRBV2	TRBJ2-7	-	-	TGTGCCAGCAGGAACCCGGCAGGGTATGACGAGCAGTACTTC	CASRNPAGYDEQYF
TRBV9	TRBJ1-2	-	-	TGTGCCAGCAGCGTACTCGGAGGAGGCTACACCTTC	CASSVLGGGYTF
TRBV5-6	TRBJ2-5	-	-	TGTGCCAGCAGCGCCCCGGACAGACAAGAGACCCAGTACTTC	CASSAPDRQETQYF
TRBV5-1	TRBJ2-2	few	TRBD2	TGCGCCAGCAGCCCGCAGCCCGGGACTAGCGGGCCAACCGGGGAGCTGTTTTTT	CASSPQPGTSGPTGELFF
TRBV28	TRBJ2-1	-	TRBD2	TGTGCCAGCAGTTCCAGGACAGTTCCCGGGACTAGCGGGACCTTCTCCTACAATGAGCAGTTCTTC	CASSSRTVPGTSGTFSYNEQFF
TRBV29-1	TRBJ2-3	-	-	TGCAGCGTACGGACCTCCGCGGGAACAGATACGCAGTATTTT	CSVRTSAGTDTQYF
TRBV2	TRBJ2-7	-	-	TGTGCCAGCAGTGAAGCTGGCGGGATGCCCTACGAGCAGTACTTC	CASSEAGGMPYEQYF
TRBV18	TRBJ1-1	-	-	TGTGCCAGCTCACCACCGGGGGGAGTCCGTACTGAAGCTTTCTTT	CASSPPGGVRTEAFF
TRBV5-4	TRBJ1-2	-	-	TGTGCCAGCAGCCAGCGGGGTAACTATGGCTACACCTTC	CASSQRGNYGYTF
TRBV19	TRBJ2-7	-	TRBD1	TGTGCCAGTAGTAAGGGACAGGGGTCTAGCGAGCAGTACTTC	CASSKGQGSSEQYF
TRBV18	TRBJ1-2	-	-	TGTGCCAGCTCACCACCGAGCTTGAGTAACTATGGCTACACCTTC	CASSPPSLSNYGYTF